This T cell receptor (beta chain) is from a study of Graves' ophthalmopathy and Graves' hyperthyroidism. The overall study: Peripheral blood was obtained at first diagnosis, ahead of any treatment.

The table lists this clonotype with many counts. Germline V gene lookup returns CDR1 MNHEY and CDR2 SMNVEV (reference sequence). There are 13 residues in the CDR3. Trimming shortened V by 10 bases and J by 0 bases, and 12 bases separated the two germline ends. Ophthalmopathy donors showed moderate-to-severe activity, CAS ≥3, NOSPECS ≥4 and a duration under 3 months. No donor had other autoimmune disease, uncontrolled infection, pregnancy or lactation. A diagnosis was made from clinical symptoms together with serum thyroxine, TRAb, thyroid ultrasound and orbital computed tomography. RNA served as the template for amplifying TCR beta CDR3 regions. The first round was an RT-PCR with HTBI primers, and the second round was a multiplex PCR. MiXCR was run by TCRdb on the multiplex PCR reads, yielding one entry per CDR3 protein. Of 340,000 or so distinct CDR3 sequences listed, around a sixth were seen once; the top ten hold 9% to 15%.

V and J are TRBV27 and TRBJ1-1; D uncertain. The sequenced sample was peripheral blood. The clonotype originates from an adult man with Graves' ophthalmopathy. CDR3 DNA sequence: TGTGCCACCTCTACACTGGTGAACACTGAAGCTTTCTTT. This gives the protein CATSTLVNTEAFF.